Given below is one T cell receptor (beta chain) in context. The CDR3 is 14 amino acids. CDR1 LGHDT and CDR2 YNNKEL come from the germline V gene (reference sequence). Trimming took off 2 bases at V and 1 base at J, with 8 bases between the two ends. The authors reverse transcribed roughly 0.5 to 1 ug RNA with random hexamers. By means of immunoSEQ multiplex PCR, TCR beta CDR3 spanning 54 Vbeta and 13 Jbeta underwent amplification. TCRdb re-derived calls from the immunoSEQ multiplex PCR reads in MiXCR, one entry per CDR3 protein. The table lists under 150,000 distinct CDR3 sequences, around 94% of them singletons. This specimen belongs to a study of CD8 T cells in Susac syndrome. TCR beta sequences were obtained from blood CD8+ and CD4+ T cells. TEMRA cells were FACS-enriched and CD8+ and CD4+ T cells negatively isolated.

The sequence was collected from a human donor with multiple sclerosis. What was sequenced was CD4+ T cells from PBMCs. This chain joins TRBV3-1 and TRBJ1-2; D gene uncertain. The CDR3 DNA reads as TGTGCCAGCAGCCAACCGGGTCTTAACTATGGCTACACCTTC. Amino acid sequence: CASSQPGLNYGYTF. The variable domain in full, completed from reference TRBV3-1 and TRBJ1-2, reads DTAVSQTPKYLVTQMGNDKSIKCEQNLGHDTMYWYKQDSKKFLKIMFSYNNKELIINETVPNRFSPKSPDKAHLNLHINSLELGDSAVYFCASSQPGLNYGYTFGSGTRLTVV.